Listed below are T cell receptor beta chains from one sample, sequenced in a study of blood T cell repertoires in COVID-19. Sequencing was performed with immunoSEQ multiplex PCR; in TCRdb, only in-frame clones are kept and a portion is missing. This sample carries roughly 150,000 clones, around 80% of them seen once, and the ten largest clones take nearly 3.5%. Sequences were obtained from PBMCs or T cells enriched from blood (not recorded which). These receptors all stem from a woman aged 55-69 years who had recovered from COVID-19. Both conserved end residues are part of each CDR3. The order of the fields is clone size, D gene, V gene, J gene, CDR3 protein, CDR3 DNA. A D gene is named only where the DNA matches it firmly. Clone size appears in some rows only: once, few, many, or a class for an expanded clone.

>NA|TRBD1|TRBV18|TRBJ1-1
CASSSEGTGATEAFF
TGTGCCAGCTCTTCTGAAGGGACAGGGGCCACTGAAGCTTTCTTT
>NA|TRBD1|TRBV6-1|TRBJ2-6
CASSEADSRTGSSGANVLTF
TGTGCCAGCAGTGAAGCGGACTCCCGGACAGGGAGCTCTGGGGCCAACGTCCTGACTTTC
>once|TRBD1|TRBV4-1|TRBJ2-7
CASSQYTGTGSYEQYF
TGCGCCAGCAGCCAGTATACCGGGACAGGGAGCTACGAGCAGTACTTC
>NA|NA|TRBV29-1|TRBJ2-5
CSVEVGAQETQYF
TGCAGCGTTGAAGTTGGAGCACAAGAGACCCAGTACTTC
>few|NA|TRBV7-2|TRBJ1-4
CASSLFPNEKLFF
TGTGCCAGCAGCTTGTTCCCAAATGAAAAACTGTTTTTT
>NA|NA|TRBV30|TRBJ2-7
CAWSGGPYEQYF
TGTGCCTGGTCCGGGGGGCCATACGAGCAGTACTTC
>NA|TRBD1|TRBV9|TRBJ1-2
CASSPRTGKDYGYTF
TGTGCCAGCAGCCCGCGGACAGGGAAAGACTATGGCTACACCTTC
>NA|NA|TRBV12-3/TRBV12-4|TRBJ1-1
CASSFADGVEAFF
TGTGCCAGCAGTTTCGCCGACGGAGTTGAAGCTTTCTTT
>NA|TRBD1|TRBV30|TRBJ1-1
CAGDRANTEAFF
TGTGCCGGGGACAGGGCGAACACTGAAGCTTTCTTT
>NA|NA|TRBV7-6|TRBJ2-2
CASSWGQNANTGELFF
TGTGCCAGCAGCTGGGGGCAGAACGCGAACACCGGGGAGCTGTTTTTT
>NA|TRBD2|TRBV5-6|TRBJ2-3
CASSPSGVFTDTQYF
TGTGCCAGCAGCCCTAGCGGGGTTTTCACAGATACGCAGTATTTT
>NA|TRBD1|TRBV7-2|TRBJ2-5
CASSLPTGAETQYF
TGTGCCAGCAGCTTACCGACAGGGGCCGAGACCCAGTACTTC
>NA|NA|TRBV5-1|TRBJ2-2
CASSLIQGRTGELFF
TGCGCCAGCAGCTTGATTCAGGGGCGAACCGGGGAGCTGTTTTTT
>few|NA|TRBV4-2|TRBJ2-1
CASSQEGGGLLSYNEQFF
TGTGCCAGCAGCCAAGAAGGCGGGGGCCTCCTCTCCTACAATGAGCAGTTCTTC
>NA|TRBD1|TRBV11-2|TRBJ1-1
CASRPRQGGNTEAFF
TGTGCCAGCAGGCCCCGACAGGGGGGAAACACTGAAGCTTTCTTT
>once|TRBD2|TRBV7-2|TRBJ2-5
CASRGRGGPQETQYF
TGTGCCAGCAGGGGCCGGGGGGGCCCCCAAGAGACCCAGTACTTC
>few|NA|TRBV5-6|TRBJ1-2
CASSPGHFNYGYTF
TGTGCCAGCAGCCCCGGACACTTTAACTATGGCTACACCTTC
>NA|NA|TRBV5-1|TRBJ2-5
CASSLGLAGNQETQYF
TGCGCCAGCAGCTTGGGTCTCGCGGGTAACCAAGAGACCCAGTACTTC
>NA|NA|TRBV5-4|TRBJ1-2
CASRDAQGGFYGYTF
TGTGCCAGCAGGGATGCACAGGGAGGGTTCTATGGCTACACCTTC
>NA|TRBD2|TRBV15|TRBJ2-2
CATSRGGFTGELFF
TGTGCCACCTCGCGGGGGGGCTTCACCGGGGAGCTGTTTTTT
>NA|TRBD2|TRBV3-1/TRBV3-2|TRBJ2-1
CASSQGQLAGLGYNEQFF
TGTGCCAGCAGCCAAGGACAACTAGCGGGGTTGGGCTACAATGAGCAGTTCTTC
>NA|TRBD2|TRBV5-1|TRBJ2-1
CASSLEAGAYYNEQFF
TGCGCCAGCAGCTTGGAAGCGGGGGCATACTACAATGAGCAGTTCTTC
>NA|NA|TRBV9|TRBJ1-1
CASSPLGGGTVEAFF
TGTGCCAGCAGCCCTCTAGGGGGGGGGACCGTTGAAGCTTTCTTT
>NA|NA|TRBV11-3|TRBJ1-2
CASSPKSGEGGYTF
TGTGCCAGCAGCCCCAAGTCAGGGGAGGGTGGCTACACCTTC
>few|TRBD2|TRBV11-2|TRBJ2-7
CASSLDRASGGYEQYF
TGTGCCAGCAGCTTAGATCGAGCTAGCGGGGGTTACGAGCAGTACTTC
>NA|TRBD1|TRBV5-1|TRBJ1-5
CASSATGTSNQPQHF
TGCGCCAGCAGCGCGACAGGGACCTCGAATCAGCCCCAGCATTTT
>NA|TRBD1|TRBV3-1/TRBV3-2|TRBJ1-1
CASSQDPRGPINRLDEAFF
TGTGCCAGCAGCCAGGACCCCAGGGGGCCCATTAACCGGTTGGATGAAGCTTTCTTT
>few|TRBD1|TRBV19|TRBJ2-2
CASSLTGYTGELFF
TGTGCCAGTAGTTTGACAGGGTACACCGGGGAGCTGTTTTTT
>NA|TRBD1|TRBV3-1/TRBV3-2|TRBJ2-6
CASSQEQGASGANVLTF
TGTGCCAGCAGCCAGGAACAGGGGGCGTCTGGGGCCAACGTCCTGACTTTC
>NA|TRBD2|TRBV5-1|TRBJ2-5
CASSGGLAGTQETQYF
TGCGCCAGCAGCGGGGGACTAGCGGGGACTCAAGAGACCCAGTACTTC
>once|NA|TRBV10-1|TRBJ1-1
CASSVLSGLGTEAFF
TGCGCCAGCAGTGTTTTAAGCGGGCTCGGTACTGAAGCTTTCTTT
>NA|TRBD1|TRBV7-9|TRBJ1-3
CASRPTGVGLSGNTIYF
TGTGCCAGCAGACCCACAGGGGTCGGACTCTCTGGAAACACCATATATTTT
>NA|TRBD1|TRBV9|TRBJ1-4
CASSPVPGTGRSLGEKLFF
TGTGCCAGCAGCCCAGTCCCCGGGACAGGGAGGTCTTTAGGCGAAAAACTGTTTTTT
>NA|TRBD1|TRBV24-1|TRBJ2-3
CATSDLRTGADTQYF
TGTGCCACCAGTGATTTGAGGACAGGGGCAGATACGCAGTATTTT
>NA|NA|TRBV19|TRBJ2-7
CASRSGTKGALDEQYF
TGTGCCAGTAGATCCGGGACAAAAGGGGCACTGGACGAGCAGTACTTC
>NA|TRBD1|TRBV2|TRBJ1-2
CASKDRDSTFNYGYTF
TGTGCCAGCAAGGACCGGGACAGTACTTTTAACTATGGCTACACCTTC
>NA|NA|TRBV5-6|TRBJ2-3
CASSGWDSGSTDTQYF
TGTGCCAGCAGCGGCTGGGACTCCGGTAGCACAGATACGCAGTATTTT
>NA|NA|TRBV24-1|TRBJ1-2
CATSDLTGVGYTF
TGTGCCACCAGTGATTTGACCGGGGTTGGCTACACCTTC
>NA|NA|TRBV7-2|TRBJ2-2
CASSLGHLTGELFF
TGTGCCAGCAGCTTAGGGCACCTCACCGGGGAGCTGTTTTTT
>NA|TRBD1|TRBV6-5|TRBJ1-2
CASSNTGQGPTGYTF
TGTGCCAGCAGTAACACTGGACAGGGCCCCACTGGCTACACCTTC
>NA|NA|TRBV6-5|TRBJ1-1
CASNRQENTEAFF
TGTGCCAGCAACCGACAGGAGAACACTGAAGCTTTCTTT
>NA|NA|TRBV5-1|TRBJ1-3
CASSLHQGTGNTIYF
TGCGCCAGCAGCTTACACCAGGGCACTGGAAACACCATATATTTT
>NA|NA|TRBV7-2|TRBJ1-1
CASSPGGARTEAFF
TGTGCCAGCAGTCCGGGGGGGGCGCGAACTGAAGCTTTCTTT
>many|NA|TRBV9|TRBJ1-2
CASSVGGAKAQGGYTF
TGTGCCAGCAGCGTAGGGGGAGCCAAAGCTCAAGGGGGCTACACCTTC